This T cell receptor (beta chain) was retrieved from a study of T cell repertoires in cytomegalovirus infection. Study background: From public TCR beta signatures came an indication of both CMV infection and matching HLA type.

The CDR3 consists of 16 residues. V was pared by 7 bases and J by 0 bases, with 16 bases between. In germline, CDR1 is MDHEN, CDR2 SYDVKM. TCRdb analysed the reads with MiXCR anew, one entry per CDR3 protein. This sample carries about 76,000 distinct CDR3 sequences, roughly 3.7% of them seen once, and the ten largest clones take over 4.5%. This clonotype was recorded at least ten times. Its antigen remains unidentified. The study's findings and limits: People with CMV and the relevant HLA were identified by cumulative public TCR beta family frequency. Dominant in the ex vivo response were TCR beta clonotypes restricted by HLA-C and specific for CMV.

The clonotype originates from a human donor in good health (CMV status not recorded). Some clones in this sample may be carry-over from other donors' samples. The sample taken for sequencing was PBMCs. The chain combines TRBV28 with TRBJ1-5; a possible D gene is TRBD1 (6 bases). Here the CDR3 DNA reads TGTGCCAGCACCCCATTGGGGGCAAGTAGCAATCAGCCCCAGCATTTT. Translating gives CASTPLGASSNQPQHF.